This T cell receptor beta chain was recovered during a study of shared clonotypes between healthy human individuals (dated by TCRdb to the early 2020s). Describing the broader study: The cohort included three men and a couple of women between 18 and 49 years of age. Blood TCR repertoires of about five healthy adults were deeply sequenced to estimate repertoire size and the extent of clonotype sharing between individuals. Leukapheresis yielded between about 0.9 and 8.9 billion PBMCs per donor. To increase sequencing depth and limit assay-specific biases, TCR repertoire library preparation and sequencing were carried out by different laboratories using diverse techniques.

TCR CDR3 regions were amplified from genomic DNA by multiplex PCR using the deep immunoSEQ assay. Genomic DNA extracted from each cell subset was distributed evenly over all wells of several immunoSEQ 96-well plates, and each plate served as one replicate. For unsorted PBMC, approximately 290 ng of genomic DNA, equivalent to approximately 30,000 T cell genomes, went into each replicate PCR. Ten immunoSEQ deep assay plates were used to sequence the unsorted PBMC genomic DNA. Purified libraries were quantified with a Qubit 3.0 fluorometer, sized on a Bioanalyzer 2100, and re-quantified with the KAPA Library Quantification kit. Every immunoSEQ 96-well plate was sequenced on a separate single-read 150-cycle Illumina NextSeq 550 flow cell. In the authors' own workflow: Because only junctional sequences without quality scores were contained in the immunoSEQ output, filtering matching that applied to full-length reads could not be performed. To assign V/J genes and CDR3, sequences were annotated using PyIR, a Python wrapper for IgBLAST v1.9, with IMGT germline references. Reads with weak V/J assignments (E-value above 1e-6), missing CDR3, stop codons, out-of-frame junctions, or ambiguous translated residues were removed. V3J clonotypes were defined as sequences sharing an identical inferred V gene, J gene, and CDR3 amino acid sequence. Percentage overlap between repertoires was computed as shared unique clonotypes divided by the size of the smaller repertoire. Repertoire richness was assessed with RTK rarefaction, the Chao1 estimator, and Recon v2.1 estimates of unobserved clonotypes. The clones in this table, taken by TCRdb from immuneACCESS, are in-frame only. Not every clone is retained; where verified, under half of the shortfall comes from an unresolved V gene, and the cause of the rest is unknown. The V and J calls and the clone size are those of that table, but D and trimming were determined from the DNA. The sample profile shows hundreds of thousands of clones; roughly 80% of them were found once. 12% of the sample is in the top ten clones.

Overall study outcomes, separate from this receptor: Pairwise subsampling indicated that sequencing depth was expected to affect the degree of clonotype sharing among donors. The genetic and exposure-history diversity represented was limited by the small number of donors. Sampling was limited to blood, and TCR repertoires in tissue likely differ from TCR repertoires in blood.

Concerning this clone itself: Its cognate antigen has yet to be identified. No quality values exist for individual bases; no much larger clone is one base distant.

Healthy HIV-negative adults with no recently reported acute infections or vaccinations were included as donors. All donors were Caucasian adults living in Nashville, Tennessee, USA. For unsorted samples, some 90 million PBMCs were counted and genomic DNA was extracted with the QIAamp DNA Blood Mini kit. Blood was collected by leukapheresis, and PBMCs were isolated by Ficoll-Histopaque density gradient centrifugation and then cryopreserved in liquid nitrogen vapor phase. Taken from the germline V gene, the CDR1 and CDR2 loops are SNHLY and FYNNEI. The junction shows trimming of 11 bases on V and 0 bases on J, plus 20 bases between the germline ends. The cysteine opens and the phenylalanine closes a CDR3 of 15 amino acids. Only CDR3 DNA remains: 45 bases, in frame from the first base.

The sequence joins TRBV2 to TRBJ2-7; TRBD1 might be the D gene, on 5 matching bases. The sample was PBMCs. The clonotype comes from a woman in her thirties or forties in good health. Some clones in this sample may be carry-over from other donors' samples. CDR3 loop: CAAIGASAHSYEQYF. The nucleotide sequence is TGTGCCGCTATAGGGGCTTCGGCGCACTCCTACGAGCAGTACTTC.